The rows below give T cell receptor beta chains drawn from one sample of a study of blood T cells in healthy people across ages. TCRdb reanalysed the 5' RACE reads using MiXCR and keeps one entry per CDR3 protein. The data contain 1,500,000 or so distinct CDR3 sequences, roughly two fifths of them singletons. The sample taken for sequencing was blood. Receptors originate from a woman aged 18 to 35 in good health. Both conserved end residues are part of each CDR3. A D gene is named only where the DNA matches it firmly. Where a row states a size, it is once, few, many or the class of an expanded clone; other rows omit it.

TRBJ2-3,TRBV29-1,many,14,TRBD1,TGCAGCGTTCCGACAGGGCCAAGAACAGATACGCAGTATTTT,CSVPTGPRTDTQYF
TRBJ1-2,TRBV18,NA,17,NA,TGTGCCAGCTCCACTGACAGCCCGTCGACTTTTAACTATGGCTACACCTTC,CASSTDSPSTFNYGYTF
TRBJ2-1,TRBV2,NA,13,NA,TGTGCCAGCAGTGGGGGGGCCCTCAATGAGCAGTTCTTC,CASSGGALNEQFF
TRBJ2-1,TRBV29-1,NA,12,NA,TGCAGCGTGGCCGGCCCCGGGAATGAGCAGTTCTTC,CSVAGPGNEQFF
TRBJ2-7,TRBV9,few,15,TRBD2,TGTGCCAGCAGCGCGCAATGGGGGGGGGACTACGAGCAGTACTTC,CASSAQWGGDYEQYF
TRBJ2-5,TRBV6-6,NA,12,NA,TGTGCCATCAGTTATCCCCGGGGTGAGCAGTACTTC,CAISYPRGEQYF
TRBJ1-5,TRBV2,few,12,NA,TGTGCCAGCACCGGGAGCAATCAGCCCCAGCATTTT,CASTGSNQPQHF
TRBJ2-3,TRBV4-1,NA,19,NA,TGCGCCAGCAGCCACCACGGTCAGCGACTGGGCGGAAGCACAGATACGCAGTATTTT,CASSHHGQRLGGSTDTQYF
TRBJ2-1,TRBV7-2,few,15,TRBD1,TGTGCCAGCAGCTTAGCCGGGGGACAGGGGGGTGAGCAGTTCTTC,CASSLAGGQGGEQFF
TRBJ2-6,TRBV28,once,16,TRBD1,TGTGCCAGCAGGCGACAGGGGTTCTCTGGGGCCAACGTCCTGACTTTC,CASRRQGFSGANVLTF
TRBJ2-3,TRBV29-1,many,14,NA,TGCAGCGTTGAAGGTCTCCTTGGGATAGATACGCAGTATTTT,CSVEGLLGIDTQYF
TRBJ2-1,TRBV9,NA,18,TRBD2,TGTGCCAGCAGCGTAGTGCCTAGCGGGACGAGCCAAAACAATGAGCAGTTCTTC,CASSVVPSGTSQNNEQFF
TRBJ1-1,TRBV12-3/TRBV12-4,few,14,NA,TGTGCCAGCAGTAACAGGGAGGCGAACACTGAAGCTTTCTTT,CASSNREANTEAFF
TRBJ2-1,TRBV27,NA,11,TRBD1,TGTGCCAGCGGACAGGGGAATGAGCAGTTCTTC,CASGQGNEQFF
TRBJ2-1,TRBV12-3/TRBV12-4,few,14,NA,TGTGCCAGCAGTTATCAGGGCAGGGGATATGAGCAGTTCTTC,CASSYQGRGYEQFF
TRBJ2-4,TRBV7-8,NA,15,NA,TGTGCCAGCAGCCCCATGGGGCGAGCCAAAAACATTCAGTACTTC,CASSPMGRAKNIQYF
TRBJ1-6,TRBV3-1,once,14,NA,TGTGCCAGCAGGCCACAGGGTCATAATTCACCCCTCCACTTT,CASRPQGHNSPLHF
TRBJ1-1,TRBV25-1,NA,15,NA,TGTGCCAGCAGTGATGACGGAGCGGGCTTCGCTGAAGCTTTCTTT,CASSDDGAGFAEAFF
TRBJ2-3,TRBV9,many,15,TRBD2,TGTGCCAGCAGCGCCAGCGGGACTAGCACAGATACGCAGTATTTT,CASSASGTSTDTQYF
TRBJ2-1,TRBV7-2,few,15,TRBD1,TGTGCCAGCAGCCAACCCGGGACAGCTTACAATGAGCAGTTCTTC,CASSQPGTAYNEQFF
TRBJ2-1,TRBV7-2,NA,15,TRBD2,TGTGCCAGCAGCGTTGTAGCGGGGCCCTACAATGAGCAGTTCTTC,CASSVVAGPYNEQFF
TRBJ2-3,TRBV14,few,16,NA,TGTGCCAGCAGCCAAGGTTGGGGAGGAGGAACAGATACGCAGTATTTT,CASSQGWGGGTDTQYF
TRBJ2-1,TRBV9,few,14,TRBD1,TGTGCCAGCAGCCCGCGACAGGGGGCCTTTGAGCAGTTCTTC,CASSPRQGAFEQFF
TRBJ1-1,TRBV24-1,NA,12,NA,TGTGCCACCAGTGATCTGGAAGGGGAAGCTTTCTTT,CATSDLEGEAFF
TRBJ1-2,TRBV5-1,NA,14,NA,TGCGCCAGCAGCTTGGCATCAGTTAACTATGGCTACACCTTC,CASSLASVNYGYTF
TRBJ2-1,TRBV2,NA,16,TRBD2,TGTGCCAGCAGTGTTGAAGCGGGGGTTATCTACAATGAGCAGTTCTTC,CASSVEAGVIYNEQFF
TRBJ1-1,TRBV12-3/TRBV12-4,NA,15,TRBD1,TGTGCCAGCAGTATAAGTTACAGGGGAGTTACTGAAGCTTTCTTT,CASSISYRGVTEAFF